This T cell receptor beta chain comes out of a study of blood T cell repertoires in COVID-19. Study context: Sample material is recorded as cDNA or gDNA derived from T cells, B-cell-depleted T cells, or PBMCs.

As handled by the study authors: Nucleated cell number was recorded as an estimate derived from reference gene primer amplification. This table comes from immunoSEQ multiplex PCR, and its TCRdb copy is limited to in-frame clones, with some not included. D and trimming come from the DNA, and the V and J calls and clone size come from that table. The sample carries some 100,000 clones, approximately 86% recorded once. Trimming pared 5 bases from V and 4 bases from J, leaving 14 bases between. This CDR3 is 14 amino acids long. CDR1 is MNHEY and CDR2 is SMNVEV in the germline V gene (reference sequence).

This chain connects TRBV27 to TRBJ1-1; D may be TRBD1 (5 bases). The sample was peripheral blood. The sequence was obtained from a woman aged 55-69 years with acute or convalescent COVID-19. The CDR3 is CASSRFRGITEAFF. CDR3 nucleotide sequence: TGTGCCAGCAGTCGGTTTCGGGGGATCACTGAAGCTTTCTTT.